The 14 T cell receptor beta chains below were found in one sample sequenced in a study of cytomegalovirus exposure and HLA in healthy donors. PCR amplification relied on 60 Vbeta primers (plus 13 Jbeta primers). Assay used: immunoSEQ multiplex PCR; TCRdb lists only in-frame clones, some missing. The sample holds about 120,000 clones; roughly 80% are singletons and the top ten take 7.5% to 10%. Source material: PBMCs. The receptors here all came from a female donor in good health and CMV-seropositive.

The rearrangement joins TRBV19 to TRBJ1-2, with D perhaps TRBD1 (5 bases). The V end was cut by 6 bases, the J end by 4 bases, with 15 bases between. Germline-derived CDR1 and CDR2 are LNHDA and SQIVND (reference sequence). This CDR3 region has 14 residues. The CDR3 sequence is CASSATGESYGYTF. CDR3 sequence (DNA): TGTGCCAGTAGCGCCACGGGGGAAAGCTATGGCTACACCTTC.

The gene calls are TRBV11-3 and TRBJ2-3, with 7 bases matching TRBD2. The CDR3 loop spans 16 amino acids. Germline lookup yields CDR1 SGHNT and CDR2 YENEEA. Trimming took 1 base from V and 0 from J; bases not matched to a gene: 4. The CDR3 here is CASSLGVSGSTDTQYF. CDR3 nucleotides: TGTGCCAGCAGCTTAGGGGTTAGCGGGAGCACAGATACGCAGTATTTT.

The chain employs TRBV6-1 and TRBJ1-6, with 7 bases lining up with TRBD1. Germline V gene sequence: CDR1 MNHNS, CDR2 SASEGT. After removal of 6 bases from V and 7 bases from J, the junction contained 9 bases not matched to a gene. CDR3 length: 15 residues. The CDR3 loop reads CASRDRDRLNSPLHF. CDR3 nucleotide sequence: TGTGCCAGCAGGGACCGGGACAGATTGAATTCACCCCTCCACTTT.

V gene TRBV27 combines with J gene TRBJ2-3, with TRBD2 matching over 8 bases. The length of the CDR3 is 19 residues. Germline CDR1 and CDR2: MNHEY and SMNVEV (reference sequence). V gave up 2 bases and J gave up 0 bases; unmatched junction bases: 13. CDR3 residues: CASSLRGGPRRWSTDTQYF. As DNA, the CDR3 is TGTGCCAGCAGTTTACGGGGGGGCCCCAGAAGATGGAGCACAGATACGCAGTATTTT.

CDR3 protein: CASSQELAGASNTGELFF. CDR3 nucleotide sequence: TGTGCCAGCAGCCAAGAACTAGCGGGGGCCTCGAACACCGGGGAGCTGTTTTTT. V and J are TRBV4-2 and TRBJ2-2, with 11 bases matching TRBD2. This CDR3 comprises 18 residues. Per germline, CDR1 LGHNA and CDR2 YNFKEQ. J was trimmed by 0 bases and V by 0 bases; bases with no gene match: 3.

The chain combines TRBV7-2 with TRBJ1-2; no firm D call. The ends were cut back, 3 bases at V and 6 bases at J, with 5 bases in the middle. Germline lookup yields CDR1 SGHTA and CDR2 FQGNSA. The CDR3 sequence is 11 residues long. CDR3 bases: TGTGCCAGCAGCTTTCTTCATGGCTACACCTTC. It encodes CASSFLHGYTF.

The chain combines TRBV21-1 with TRBJ2-3; the D call of TRBD2 is as the table states it, not checked on the DNA. TRBV21-1 counts as a pseudogene. The CDR3 covers 13 residues. CDR3 residues: CASSKASGGWQYF. DNA of the CDR3: TGTGCCAGCAGCAAAGCTTCGGGGGGGTGGCAGTATTTT.

V gene TRBV4-2 combines with J gene TRBJ1-4; D unresolved. CDR1 is LGHNA, CDR2 YNFKEQ, per germline. The CDR3 contains 16 residues. V gave up 4 bases and J gave up 0 bases, with 12 bases separating them. CDR3 residues: CASSPPGRTTNEKLFF. CDR3 nucleotides: TGTGCCAGCAGCCCACCAGGTCGAACAACTAATGAAAAACTGTTTTTT.

This clone was observed once. The chain couples TRBV20-1 to TRBJ2-1, with D perhaps TRBD2 (6 bases). This CDR3 contains 10 residues. Germline CDR1 DFQATT, CDR2 SNEGSKA (reference sequence). The germline V and J ends were trimmed by 7 bases and 12 bases, with 13 bases remaining between them. CDR3 bases: TGCAGTGTTTTGGAGGGGCGGCAGTTCTTC. As protein: CSVLEGRQFF.

The rearrangement joins TRBV7-6 to TRBJ2-1; 7 bases are a match to TRBD1. Germline CDR1 and CDR2: SGHVS and FNYEAQ. The J segment lost 3 bases and the V segment lost 6 bases, leaving 5 bases of the junction unmatched. The CDR3 runs 14 residues. CDR3 nucleotide sequence: TGTGCCAGCAGTACCCGACAGGGCTACAATGAGCAGTTCTTC. Its translation is CASSTRQGYNEQFF.

The genes are TRBV15 and TRBJ2-7, with unresolved D. CDR3 size: 13 residues. Per germline, CDR1 LNHNV and CDR2 YYDKDF (reference sequence). V was pared by 0 bases and J by 4 bases, with 7 bases between. This CDR3 is CATSREGFYEQYF. CDR3 nucleotides: TGTGCCACCAGCAGAGAGGGCTTTTACGAGCAGTACTTC.

This chain connects TRBV18 to TRBJ2-3, with 10 bases lining up with TRBD2. The CDR3 is 16 amino acids. Per germline, CDR1 KGHSH and CDR2 LQKENI. Trimming at V came to 5 bases and at J to 3 bases, leaving 8 bases not matched to a gene. CDR3 amino acids: CASSSVASGGTDTQYF. The DNA for the CDR3 is TGTGCCAGCTCAAGCGTGGCTAGCGGGGGTACAGATACGCAGTATTTT. The variable domain in full, completed from reference TRBV18 and TRBJ2-3, reads NAGVMQNPRHLVRRRGQEARLRCSPMKGHSHVYWYRQLPEEGLKFMVYLQKENIIDESGMPKERFSAEFPKEGPSILRIQQVVRGDSAAYFCASSSVASGGTDTQYFGPGTRLTVL.

The V gene is TRBV5-1, the J gene TRBJ2-3; 7 nucleotides agree with TRBD2. CDR1 SGHRS and CDR2 YFSETQ come from the germline V gene. The CDR3 length is 15 residues. Trimming at V came to 0 bases and at J to 0 bases, leaving 1 base not matched to a gene. The CDR3 nucleotides read TGCGCCAGCAGCTTGGGGCGGGGGAGCACAGATACGCAGTATTTT. Encoded protein: CASSLGRGSTDTQYF.

The chain uses TRBV4-3 and TRBJ1-4; TRBD1 matches 9 bases. With 4 bases clipped from V and 2 bases from J, the junction kept 11 bases outside the gene matches. Germline CDR1 LGHNA, CDR2 YSLEER. This CDR3 region has 18 residues. The DNA for the CDR3 is TGCGCCAGCAGCCGTCGGACAGGGGAATTTGCGACTAATGAAAAACTGTTTTTT. Its protein is CASSRRTGEFATNEKLFF.